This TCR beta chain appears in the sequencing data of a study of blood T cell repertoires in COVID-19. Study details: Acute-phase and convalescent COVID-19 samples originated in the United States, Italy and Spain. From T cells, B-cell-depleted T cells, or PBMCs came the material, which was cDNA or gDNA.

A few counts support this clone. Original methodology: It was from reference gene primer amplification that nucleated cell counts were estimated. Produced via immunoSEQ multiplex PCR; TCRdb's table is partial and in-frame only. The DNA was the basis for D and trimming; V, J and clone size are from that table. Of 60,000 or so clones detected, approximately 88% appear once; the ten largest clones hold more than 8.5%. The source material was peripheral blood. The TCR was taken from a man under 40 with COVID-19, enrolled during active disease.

The CDR3 nucleotides are TGTGCCAGCAGGGGACAGGGGGCGGGAGACACTGAAGCTTTCTTT. Translating it yields CASRGQGAGDTEAFF. The chain uses TRBV6-5 and TRBJ1-1, with TRBD1 matching over 12 bases. The V gene's germline CDR1 is MNHEY and CDR2 SVGAGI. CDR3 length: 15 amino acids. Losses at the gene ends were 6 bases for V and 3 bases for J; bases not matched to a gene: 5.